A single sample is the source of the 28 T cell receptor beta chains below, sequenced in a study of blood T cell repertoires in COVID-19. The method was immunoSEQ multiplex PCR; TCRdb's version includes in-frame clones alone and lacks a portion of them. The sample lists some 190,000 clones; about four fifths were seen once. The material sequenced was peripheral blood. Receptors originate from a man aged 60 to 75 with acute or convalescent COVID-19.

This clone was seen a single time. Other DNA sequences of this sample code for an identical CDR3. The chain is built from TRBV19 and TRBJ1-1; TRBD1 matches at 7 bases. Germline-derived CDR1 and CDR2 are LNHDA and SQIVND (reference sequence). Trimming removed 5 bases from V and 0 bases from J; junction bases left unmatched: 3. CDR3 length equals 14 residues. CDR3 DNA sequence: TGTGCCAGTAGTCGACAGGGAATGAACACTGAAGCTTTCTTT. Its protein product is CASSRQGMNTEAFF.

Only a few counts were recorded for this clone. CDR3 coding DNA: TGCGCCAGCATTATTATGTACTTC. It translates to CASIIMYF. The genes are TRBV23-1 and TRBJ2-7, with D hard to call. TRBV23-1 is known as an ORF, though its function is uncertain. The CDR3 has 8 residues. V was trimmed by 7 bases and J by 12 bases, leaving 7 bases between them.

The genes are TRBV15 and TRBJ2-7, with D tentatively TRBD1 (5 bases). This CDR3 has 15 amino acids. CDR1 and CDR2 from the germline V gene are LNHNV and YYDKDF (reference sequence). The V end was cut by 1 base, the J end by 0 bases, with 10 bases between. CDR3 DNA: TGTGCCACCAGCAGAGGGGGCGGAAGCTCCTACGAGCAGTACTTC. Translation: CATSRGGGSSYEQYF.

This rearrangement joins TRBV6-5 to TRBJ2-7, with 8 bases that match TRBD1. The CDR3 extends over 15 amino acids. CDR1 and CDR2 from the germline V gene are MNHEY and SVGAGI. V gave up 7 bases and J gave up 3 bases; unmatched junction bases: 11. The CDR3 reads CASNPGGSSFYEQYF. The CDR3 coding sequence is TGTGCCAGCAACCCAGGGGGCTCCTCTTTCTACGAGCAGTACTTC.

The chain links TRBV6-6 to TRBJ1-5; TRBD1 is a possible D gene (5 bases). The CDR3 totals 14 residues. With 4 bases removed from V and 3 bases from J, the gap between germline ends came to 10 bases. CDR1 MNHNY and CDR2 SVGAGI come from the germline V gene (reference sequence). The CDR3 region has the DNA TGTGCCAGCAGTTCTCTAGGGGCCAATCAGCCCCAGCATTTT. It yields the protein CASSSLGANQPQHF.

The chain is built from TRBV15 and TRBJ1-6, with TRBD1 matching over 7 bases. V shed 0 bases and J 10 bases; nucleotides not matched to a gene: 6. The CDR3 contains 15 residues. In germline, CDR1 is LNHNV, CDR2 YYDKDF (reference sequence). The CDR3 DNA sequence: TGTGCCACCAGCAGAGATGTAACAGGGGAGTCACCCCTCCACTTT. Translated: CATSRDVTGESPLHF.

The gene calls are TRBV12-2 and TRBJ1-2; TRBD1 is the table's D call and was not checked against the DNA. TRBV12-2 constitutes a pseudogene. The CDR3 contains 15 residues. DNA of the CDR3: TGTGCAAGTCGTGACACAGGGAGCTGGAGCTATGGCTACACCTTC. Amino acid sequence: CASRDTGSWSYGYTF.

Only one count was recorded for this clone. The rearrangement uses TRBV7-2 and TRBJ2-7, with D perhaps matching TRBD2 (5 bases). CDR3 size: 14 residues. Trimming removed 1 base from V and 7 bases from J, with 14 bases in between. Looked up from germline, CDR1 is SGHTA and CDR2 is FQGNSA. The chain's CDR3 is CASSLGPGSGEQYF. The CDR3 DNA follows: TGTGCCAGCAGCTTAGGCCCGGGGTCGGGGGAGCAGTACTTC.

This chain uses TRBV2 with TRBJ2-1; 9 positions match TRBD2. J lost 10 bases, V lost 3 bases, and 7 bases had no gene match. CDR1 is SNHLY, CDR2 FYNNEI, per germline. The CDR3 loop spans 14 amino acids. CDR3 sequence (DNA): TGTGCCAGCAGTGAGGGGGCGGGAGGGGGCGAGCAGTTCTTC. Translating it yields CASSEGAGGGEQFF.

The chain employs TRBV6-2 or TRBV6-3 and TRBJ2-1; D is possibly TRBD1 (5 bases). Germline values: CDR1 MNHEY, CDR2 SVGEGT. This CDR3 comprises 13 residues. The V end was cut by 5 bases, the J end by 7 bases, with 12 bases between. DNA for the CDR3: TGTGCCAGCAGTGTGGGGCTTAGGAATGAGCAGTTCTTC. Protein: CASSVGLRNEQFF.

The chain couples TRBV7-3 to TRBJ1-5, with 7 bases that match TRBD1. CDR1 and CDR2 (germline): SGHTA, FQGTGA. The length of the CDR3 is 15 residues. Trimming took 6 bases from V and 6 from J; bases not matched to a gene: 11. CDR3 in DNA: TGTGCCAGCAGTCCCGGGACAGTGGTTGGTCAGCCCCAGCATTTT. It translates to CASSPGTVVGQPQHF.

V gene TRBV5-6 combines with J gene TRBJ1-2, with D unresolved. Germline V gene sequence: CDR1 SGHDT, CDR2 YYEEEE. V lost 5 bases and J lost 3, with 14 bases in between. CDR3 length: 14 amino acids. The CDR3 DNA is TGTGCCAGCAGACTTGGGTGGAGGGACTATGGCTACACCTTC. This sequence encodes CASRLGWRDYGYTF. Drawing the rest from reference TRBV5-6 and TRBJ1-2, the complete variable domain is DAGVTQSPTHLIKTRGQQVTLRCSPKSGHDTVSWYQQALGQGPQFIFQYYEEEERQRGNFPDRFSGHQFPNYSSELNVNALLLGDSALYLCASRLGWRDYGYTFGSGTRLTVV.

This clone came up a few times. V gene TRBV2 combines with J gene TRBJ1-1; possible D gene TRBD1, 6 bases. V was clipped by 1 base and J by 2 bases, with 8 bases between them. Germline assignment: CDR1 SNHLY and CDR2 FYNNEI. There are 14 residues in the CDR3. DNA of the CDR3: TGTGCCAGCAGTGAAGGCAGGGGAAACACTGAAGCTTTCTTT. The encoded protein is CASSEGRGNTEAFF.

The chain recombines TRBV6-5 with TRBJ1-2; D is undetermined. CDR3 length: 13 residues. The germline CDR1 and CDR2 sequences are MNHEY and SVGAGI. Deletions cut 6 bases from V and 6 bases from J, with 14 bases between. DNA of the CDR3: TGTGCCAGCAGCCCCGTCCCTCCCGATGGCTACACCTTC. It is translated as CASSPVPPDGYTF.

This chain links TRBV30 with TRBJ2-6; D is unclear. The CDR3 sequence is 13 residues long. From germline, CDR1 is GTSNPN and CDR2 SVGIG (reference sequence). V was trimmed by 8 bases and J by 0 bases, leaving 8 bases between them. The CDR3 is CAQRPSGANVLTF. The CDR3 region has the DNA TGTGCCCAGCGTCCCTCTGGGGCCAACGTCCTGACTTTC.

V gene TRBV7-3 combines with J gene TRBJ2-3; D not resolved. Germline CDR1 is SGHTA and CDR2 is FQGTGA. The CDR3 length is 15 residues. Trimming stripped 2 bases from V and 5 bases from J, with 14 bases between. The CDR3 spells CASSLGGSRGDTQYF. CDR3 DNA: TGTGCCAGCAGCTTAGGTGGGTCGCGCGGAGATACGCAGTATTTT.

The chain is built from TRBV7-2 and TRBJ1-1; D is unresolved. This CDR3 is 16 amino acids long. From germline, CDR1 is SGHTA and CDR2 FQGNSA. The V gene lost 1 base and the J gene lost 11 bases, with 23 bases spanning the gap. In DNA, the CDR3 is TGTGCCAGCAGCTTAGTTGGAGGAGGCGGGTTCGTGGACGCTTTCTTT. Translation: CASSLVGGGGFVDAFF.

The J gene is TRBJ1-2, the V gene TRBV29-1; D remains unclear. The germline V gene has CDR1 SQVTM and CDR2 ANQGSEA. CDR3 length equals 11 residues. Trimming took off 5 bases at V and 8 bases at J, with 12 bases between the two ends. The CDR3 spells CSVLDGYGYTF. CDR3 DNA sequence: TGCAGCGTTCTCGACGGGTACGGCTACACCTTC.

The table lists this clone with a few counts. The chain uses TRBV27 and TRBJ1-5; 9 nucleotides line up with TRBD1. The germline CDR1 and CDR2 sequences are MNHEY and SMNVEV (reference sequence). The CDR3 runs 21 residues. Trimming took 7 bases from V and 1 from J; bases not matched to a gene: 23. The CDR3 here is CASTRRGFVGQGNQSNQPQHF. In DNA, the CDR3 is TGTGCCAGCACCCGAAGGGGATTCGTAGGACAGGGGAATCAAAGCAATCAGCCCCAGCATTTT.

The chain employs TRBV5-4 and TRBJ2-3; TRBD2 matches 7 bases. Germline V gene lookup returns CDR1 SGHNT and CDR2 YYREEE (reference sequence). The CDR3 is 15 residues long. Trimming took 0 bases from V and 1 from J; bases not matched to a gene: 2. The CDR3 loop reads CASSLELAGTDTQYF. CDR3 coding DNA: TGTGCCAGCAGCTTGGAGCTAGCGGGCACAGATACGCAGTATTTT.

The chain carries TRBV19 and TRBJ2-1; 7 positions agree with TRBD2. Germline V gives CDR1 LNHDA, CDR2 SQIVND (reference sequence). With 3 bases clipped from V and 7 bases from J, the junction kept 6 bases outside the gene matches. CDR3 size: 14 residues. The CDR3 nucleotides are TGTGCCAGTAGTATTACGGGGGGTTATAATGAGCAGTTCTTC. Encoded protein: CASSITGGYNEQFF.

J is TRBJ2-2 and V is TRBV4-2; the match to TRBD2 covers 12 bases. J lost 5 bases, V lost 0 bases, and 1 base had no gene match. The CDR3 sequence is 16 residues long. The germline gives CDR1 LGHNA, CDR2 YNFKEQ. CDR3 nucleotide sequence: TGTGCCAGCAGCCAAGAGACTAGCGGGAGAACCGGGGAGCTGTTTTTT. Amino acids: CASSQETSGRTGELFF.

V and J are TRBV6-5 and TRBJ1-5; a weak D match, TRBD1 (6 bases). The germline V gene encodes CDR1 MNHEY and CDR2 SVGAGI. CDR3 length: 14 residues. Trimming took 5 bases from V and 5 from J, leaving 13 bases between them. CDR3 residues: CASSTSGGDQPQHF. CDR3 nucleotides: TGTGCCAGCAGTACCAGTGGGGGCGATCAGCCCCAGCATTTT.

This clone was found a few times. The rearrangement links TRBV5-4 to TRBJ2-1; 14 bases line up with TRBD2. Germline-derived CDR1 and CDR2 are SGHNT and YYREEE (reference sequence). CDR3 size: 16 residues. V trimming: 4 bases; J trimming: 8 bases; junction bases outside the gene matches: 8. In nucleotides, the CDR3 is TGTGCCAGCAGCAGCGGGACTAGCGGGAGTATCGATGAGCAGTTCTTC. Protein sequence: CASSSGTSGSIDEQFF.

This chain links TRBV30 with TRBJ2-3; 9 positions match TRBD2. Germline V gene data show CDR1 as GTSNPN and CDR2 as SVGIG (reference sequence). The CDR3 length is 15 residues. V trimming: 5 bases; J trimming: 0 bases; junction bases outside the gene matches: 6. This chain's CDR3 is CAWGYSGGSTDTQYF. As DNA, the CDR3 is TGTGCCTGGGGCTATAGCGGGGGTAGCACAGATACGCAGTATTTT.

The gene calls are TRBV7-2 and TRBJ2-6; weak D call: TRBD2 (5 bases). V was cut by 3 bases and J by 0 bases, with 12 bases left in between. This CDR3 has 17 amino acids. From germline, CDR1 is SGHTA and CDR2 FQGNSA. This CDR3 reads CASSFRAAVSGANVLTF. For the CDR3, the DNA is TGTGCCAGCAGCTTCCGGGCAGCGGTCTCTGGGGCCAACGTCCTGACTTTC.

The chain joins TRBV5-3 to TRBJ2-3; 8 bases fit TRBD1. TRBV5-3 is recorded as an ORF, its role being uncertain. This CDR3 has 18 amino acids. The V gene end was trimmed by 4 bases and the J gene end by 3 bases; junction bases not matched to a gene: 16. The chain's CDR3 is CARSHRGIQGEGTDTQYF. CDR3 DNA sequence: TGTGCCAGAAGCCACAGGGGGATTCAGGGAGAGGGAACAGATACGCAGTATTTT.

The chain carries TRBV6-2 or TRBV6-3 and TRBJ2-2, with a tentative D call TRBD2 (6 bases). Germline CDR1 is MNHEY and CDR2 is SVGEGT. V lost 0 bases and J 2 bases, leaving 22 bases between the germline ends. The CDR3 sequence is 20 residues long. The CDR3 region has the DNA TGTGCCAGCAGTTACTCGATCGGGAGAGCATCCCGCCTTAACACCGGGGAGCTGTTTTTT. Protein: CASSYSIGRASRLNTGELFF.